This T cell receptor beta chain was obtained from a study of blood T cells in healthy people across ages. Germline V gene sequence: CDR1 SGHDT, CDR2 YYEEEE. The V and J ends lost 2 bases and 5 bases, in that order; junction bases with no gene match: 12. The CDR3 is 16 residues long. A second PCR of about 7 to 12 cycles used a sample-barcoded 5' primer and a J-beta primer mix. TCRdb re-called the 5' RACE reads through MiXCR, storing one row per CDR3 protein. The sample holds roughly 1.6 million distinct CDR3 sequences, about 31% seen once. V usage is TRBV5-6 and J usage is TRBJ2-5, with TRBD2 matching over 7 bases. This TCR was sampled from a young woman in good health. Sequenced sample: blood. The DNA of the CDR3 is TGTGCCAGCAGCTTCCTGTTTGCGGGAGATCGGGAGACCCAGTACTTC. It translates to CASSFLFAGDRETQYF.